These 5 T cell receptor beta chains were all obtained from the same sample, sequenced in a study of regulatory T cells in long-lasting Graves disease (dated by TCRdb to the early 2020s). In light of the paper, this sample's time point label describes: newly diagnosed GD, antithyroid drugs for less than 3 months. For both TCR sequencing and RNA sequencing, RNA was extracted from PBMCs using TRIzol. Library preparation was by multiplex PCR. Sequencing was performed on an Illumina HiSeq 4000. TCR beta libraries were built with iRepertoire HTBI primers and Arm-PCR amplification of CDR3 regions. TCRdb cleaned the public reads at Q25 with fastp, built clones with MiXCR and kept in-frame beta chains. Rows are combined by CDR3 protein, so each entry shows the most common genes and DNA. This sample has roughly 610,000 distinct CDR3 sequences in its table, and 15% to 20% of those were observed once. About 12% of the sample lies in the top ten.

These data also formed part of another study, on T cells in Graves' hyperthyroidism and ophthalmopathy.

This specimen consisted of peripheral blood mononuclear cells (PBMCs), obtained at new diagnosis, from a patient treated with antithyroid drugs. The receptors were gathered from a man younger than 30 with Graves disease. Donor details come from another sample of the same person, matched by shared clones.

The chain has TRBV5-4 and TRBJ1-5; D is perhaps TRBD1 (5 bases). V shed 5 bases and J shed 3 bases, with 12 bases lying between them. Germline CDR1 reads SGHNT; CDR2 reads YYREEE (reference sequence). This CDR3 region has 14 residues. The CDR3 loop is CASSQQGVNQPQHF. CDR3 DNA sequence: TGTGCCAGCAGTCAACAAGGGGTCAATCAGCCCCAGCATTTT.

The chain employs TRBV28 and TRBJ2-7; D is unclear. Germline V lookup: CDR1 MDHEN, CDR2 SYDVKM. V lost 6 bases and J 3 bases, leaving 18 bases between the germline ends. This CDR3 contains 15 residues. The CDR3 bases are TGTGCCAGCAGCCCCCCTGCGGCAACCTTCTACGAGCAGTACTTC. Protein product: CASSPPAATFYEQYF.

This clonotype was detected a few times. The V gene is TRBV9, the J gene TRBJ1-1, with D maybe TRBD1 (5 bases). CDR3 length: 13 amino acids. The germline gives CDR1 SGDLS, CDR2 YYNGEE. V was clipped by 0 bases and J by 10 bases, with 13 bases between them. The CDR3 bases are TGTGCCAGCAGCGTAGATCCGGGACCGGCAGCTTTCTTT. Amino acids: CASSVDPGPAAFF.

The CDR3 protein is CASRATGLAGVWYF. Here the CDR3 DNA reads TGTGCCAGCAGGGCCACGGGACTAGCGGGAGTCTGGTACTTC. The rearrangement uses TRBV6-1 and TRBJ2-7, with 14 bases fitting TRBD2. V trimming: 6 bases; J trimming: 12 bases; junction bases outside the gene matches: 10. This CDR3 has 14 residues. CDR1 is MNHNS and CDR2 is SASEGT in the germline V gene.

The CDR3 protein is CASTPLWGTNEKLFF. CDR3 sequence (DNA): TGCGCCAGCACCCCCCTGTGGGGAACTAATGAAAAACTGTTTTTT. This chain connects TRBV4-1 to TRBJ1-4, with unresolved D. From germline, CDR1 is MGHRA and CDR2 YSYEKL. The CDR3 runs to 15 residues. Between the trimmed V and J ends, which lost 7 bases and 1 base, there was a span of 13 bases.